A selection of T cell receptor beta chains follows, all from one sample in a study of shared clonotypes between healthy human individuals. The assay was immunoSEQ multiplex PCR, and TCRdb's table has in-frame clones only and misses some. The data show some 2,400,000 clones, roughly 95% seen once. Sequencing was done on a sample of naive CD4+ T cells sorted from blood. These receptors all come from a man between 18 and 29 years old in good health. Both conserved end residues are part of each CDR3. Fields, in order: V gene, D gene, clone size, J gene, CDR3 DNA, CDR3 protein. A D gene is named only where the DNA matches it firmly. Only some rows state a clone size, as once, few, many or a class for expanded clones.

>TRBV7-2|-|-|TRBJ2-3
TGTGCCAGCAGCTTAGACCGCGGAGATACGCAGTATTTT
CASSLDRGDTQYF
>TRBV2|-|once|TRBJ1-1
TGTGCCAGCACGACAGAGATGAACACTGAAGCTTTCTTT
CASTTEMNTEAFF
>TRBV6-5|TRBD1|-|TRBJ2-7
TGTGCCAGCAGCTTCCGGGACAGGACCTACGAGCAGTACTTC
CASSFRDRTYEQYF
>TRBV7-2|-|-|TRBJ2-7
TGTGCCAGCAGCTTAGTAACGGCTGGGGTGGCCTACGAGCAGTACTTC
CASSLVTAGVAYEQYF
>TRBV7-8|TRBD2|-|TRBJ2-2
TGTGCCAGCAGCCTACAACAGCGGGGCTCCCTCGGGGAGCTGTTTTTT
CASSLQQRGSLGELFF
>TRBV5-1|TRBD2|-|TRBJ2-1
TGCGCCAGCAGCTTGGGGACTAGCGGGGGATTCAATGAGCAGTTCTTC
CASSLGTSGGFNEQFF
>TRBV7-8|-|-|TRBJ2-4
TGTGCCAGCAGCTTCGGAGTAGCCAAAAACATTCAGTACTTC
CASSFGVAKNIQYF
>TRBV4-3|-|-|TRBJ1-2
TGCGCCAGCAGTCAAGACAGCACTAACTATGGCTACACCTTC
CASSQDSTNYGYTF
>TRBV28|TRBD1|-|TRBJ1-2
TGTGCCAGCAGTAGAACAGGGACAGCTAACTATGGCTACACCTTC
CASSRTGTANYGYTF
>TRBV25-1|TRBD1|-|TRBJ2-6
TGTGCCAGCAGTGCAGCCTCCGGGACAGGGTCTGGGGCCAACGTCCTGACTTTC
CASSAASGTGSGANVLTF
>TRBV6-5|-|few|TRBJ1-1
TGTGCCAGCAGTTACGTTTCGAACACTGAAGCTTTCTTT
CASSYVSNTEAFF
>TRBV6-6|-|-|TRBJ2-1
TGTGCCAGCAGTTACGGTCGGGGGGCAGGCAATGAGCAGTTCTTC
CASSYGRGAGNEQFF
>TRBV9|TRBD2|-|TRBJ2-2
TGTGCCAGCAGCGTAGAAGGAGGGGCAGGGTCCTCAGCGGGGTACACCGGGGAGCTGTTTTTT
CASSVEGGAGSSAGYTGELFF
>TRBV10-3|-|-|TRBJ2-5
TGTGCCATCAGTGGACGCTCGCAAGAGACCCAGTACTTC
CAISGRSQETQYF
>TRBV2|-|-|TRBJ2-3
TGTGCCAGCAATCCAGGGACTAGCACAGATACGCAGTATTTT
CASNPGTSTDTQYF
>TRBV18|-|-|TRBJ2-5
TGTGCCAGCTCCCCGACTAGTTTGGAGACCCAGTACTTC
CASSPTSLETQYF
>TRBV6-1|TRBD2|-|TRBJ2-1
TGTGCCAGCGTGACTAGCGGGGGTTTTGCCAATGAGCAGTTCTTC
CASVTSGGFANEQFF
>TRBV27|TRBD2|-|TRBJ2-7
TGTGCCAGCAGAGGACTAGCGGGACCAAGCTCCTACGAGCAGTACTTC
CASRGLAGPSSYEQYF
>TRBV7-9|-|once|TRBJ2-3
TGTGCCAGCAGCTTAGTAGACAGTGCAGATACGCAGTATTTT
CASSLVDSADTQYF
>TRBV6-5|TRBD2|-|TRBJ2-1
TGTGCCAGCAGCCCAGCGGGAGGGGGCTACAATGAGCAGTTCTTC
CASSPAGGGYNEQFF
>TRBV19|-|-|TRBJ2-2
TGTGCCAGTAGCCGGGACACGCTCAACACCGGGGAGCTGTTTTTT
CASSRDTLNTGELFF
>TRBV5-6|-|-|TRBJ1-2
TGTGCCAGCATAGGATCAGGGTCTGACTATGGCTACACCTTC
CASIGSGSDYGYTF
>TRBV2|TRBD1|-|TRBJ2-7
TGTGCCAGCAGCCCAACAGGGGCGTTCTCCTACGAGCAGTACTTC
CASSPTGAFSYEQYF
>TRBV28|-|-|TRBJ1-2
TGTGCCAGCAGTTTCTCGATTCAACAGGGCTTTGGCTACACCTTC
CASSFSIQQGFGYTF
>TRBV7-2|TRBD2|-|TRBJ2-5
TGTGCCAGCAGCTTGGCGGGACTAGTAGGTCGAGAGACCCAGTACTTC
CASSLAGLVGRETQYF
>TRBV7-8|-|-|TRBJ2-7
TGTGCCAGCAGCTTAGACCGGGACACCTACGAGCAGTACTTC
CASSLDRDTYEQYF
>TRBV2|TRBD2|-|TRBJ2-7
TGTGCCAGCAGCCCCACTAGCGGGAGTATGTACGAGCAGTACTTC
CASSPTSGSMYEQYF
>TRBV7-8|-|once|TRBJ2-4
TGTGCCAGCAGCCCTCGACTGTTAGCCAAAAACATTCAGTACTTC
CASSPRLLAKNIQYF
>TRBV6-1|TRBD1|-|TRBJ2-7
TGTGCCAGCAGTGAATCCGTCAGGGGGAGTAACTACGAGCAGTACTTC
CASSESVRGSNYEQYF
>TRBV2|-|-|TRBJ1-1
TGTGCCAGCAGCCTGGGGGTCTCTGAAGCTTTCTTT
CASSLGVSEAFF
>TRBV6-1|-|-|TRBJ2-1
TGTGCCAGCAGTGAACCCAGGGGTATTGAGGAGCAGTTCTTC
CASSEPRGIEEQFF
>TRBV25-1|TRBD1|-|TRBJ2-3
TGTGCCAGCAGGACAGGGGCGAGGACAGATACGCAGTATTTT
CASRTGARTDTQYF
>TRBV13|TRBD1|-|TRBJ1-2
TGTGCCAGCAGCGCAAGCAGGGGGCGTCTAGAAGGCTACACCTTC
CASSASRGRLEGYTF
>TRBV11-3|-|-|TRBJ2-2
TGTGCCAGCGGACGGGGGGCTACGAACACCGGGGAGCTGTTTTTT
CASGRGATNTGELFF
>TRBV10-3|-|-|TRBJ2-7
TGTGCCATCAGACAGGGACCGGGCTACGAGCAGTACTTC
CAIRQGPGYEQYF
>TRBV4-3|TRBD1|-|TRBJ1-2
TGCGCCAGCAGCCTTGGACAGGTGGGGGCTAACTATGGCTACACCTTC
CASSLGQVGANYGYTF
>TRBV4-1|-|-|TRBJ1-4
TGCGCCAGCAGCCCCCGGAGGGTCTTCTATGCAACTAATGAAAAACTGTTTTTT
CASSPRRVFYATNEKLFF
>TRBV5-6|-|-|TRBJ1-1
TGTGCCAGCAGCAGGGACCAAGTGATCCCTGAAGCTTTCTTT
CASSRDQVIPEAFF
>TRBV10-1|-|-|TRBJ2-5
TGCGCCAGCAGTGAAAGGGGGGCCTGGGAGACCCAGTACTTC
CASSERGAWETQYF
>TRBV2|-|-|TRBJ2-5
TGTGCCAGCAGTGAAACATGGGGCCAAGAGACCCAGTACTTC
CASSETWGQETQYF
>TRBV28|-|-|TRBJ1-5
TGTGCCAGCTGCTCTACCAATCAGCCCCAGCATTTT
CASCSTNQPQHF
>TRBV5-4|TRBD2|-|TRBJ2-1
TGTGCCAGCAGTGACCTAGCGGGACTCCTTTCGGAGCAGTTCTTC
CASSDLAGLLSEQFF
>TRBV7-9|TRBD2|-|TRBJ2-1
TGTGCCAGCAGCCCCGGGACTAGCGGGAAGTACAATGAGCAGTTCTTC
CASSPGTSGKYNEQFF
>TRBV28|-|-|TRBJ1-1
TGTGCCAGCAGTTTGACTGACACTGAAGCTTTCTTT
CASSLTDTEAFF
>TRBV5-1|-|-|TRBJ2-6
TGCGCCAGCAACCCCGGGGGGGCCAACGTCCTGACTTTC
CASNPGGANVLTF